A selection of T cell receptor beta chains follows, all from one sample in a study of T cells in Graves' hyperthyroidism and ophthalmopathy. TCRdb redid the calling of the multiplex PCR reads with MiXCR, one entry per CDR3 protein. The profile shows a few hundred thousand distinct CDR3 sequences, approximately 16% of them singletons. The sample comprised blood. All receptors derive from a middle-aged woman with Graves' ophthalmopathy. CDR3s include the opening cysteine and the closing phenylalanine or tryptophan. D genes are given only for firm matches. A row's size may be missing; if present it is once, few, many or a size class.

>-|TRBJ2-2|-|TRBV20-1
CSASGAANTGELFF
TGCAGTGCTAGCGGGGCAGCGAACACCGGGGAGCTGTTTTTT
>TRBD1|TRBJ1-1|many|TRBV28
CASKWGTVSTEAFF
TGTGCCAGCAAATGGGGGACAGTAAGCACTGAAGCTTTCTTT
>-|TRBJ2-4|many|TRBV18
CASSPTELAKNIQYF
TGTGCCAGCTCACCAACAGAACTAGCCAAAAACATTCAGTACTTC
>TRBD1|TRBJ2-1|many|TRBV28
CASSNGFGTGSWNEQFF
TGTGCCAGCAGTAACGGGTTTGGGACAGGGTCATGGAATGAGCAGTTCTTC
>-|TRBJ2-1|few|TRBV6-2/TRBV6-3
CASSSGGLNNEQFF
TGTGCCAGCAGTTCCGGGGGGCTTAACAATGAGCAGTTCTTC
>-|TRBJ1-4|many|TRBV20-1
CSAPGGAYDNEKLFF
TGCAGTGCTCCGGGAGGGGCATACGATAATGAAAAACTGTTTTTT
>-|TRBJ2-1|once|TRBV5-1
CASSLAEWGNEQFF
TGCGCCAGCAGCTTGGCCGAGTGGGGGAATGAGCAGTTCTTC
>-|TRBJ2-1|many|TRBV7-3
CASSCGPYNEQFF
TGTGCCAGCAGCTGTGGACCCTACAATGAGCAGTTCTTC
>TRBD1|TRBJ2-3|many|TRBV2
CASSGWTGKEDTQYF
TGTGCCAGCAGTGGATGGACAGGGAAGGAAGATACGCAGTATTTT
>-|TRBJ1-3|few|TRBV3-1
CASSYTGELYSGNTIYF
TGTGCCAGCAGCTATACAGGAGAGCTCTACTCTGGAAACACCATATATTTT
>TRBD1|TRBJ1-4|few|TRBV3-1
CASSRDRAGEKLFF
TGTGCCAGCAGCCGGGACAGGGCTGGAGAAAAACTGTTTTTT
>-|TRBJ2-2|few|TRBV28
CASSPAFGELFF
TGTGCCAGCAGTCCCGCCTTCGGGGAGCTGTTTTTT
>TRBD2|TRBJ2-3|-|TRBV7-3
CATQSSGGGTDTQYF
TGTGCCACTCAATCTAGCGGGGGGGGCACAGATACGCAGTATTTT
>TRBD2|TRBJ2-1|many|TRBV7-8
CASSLAASGKDEQFF
TGTGCCAGCAGCTTAGCGGCTAGCGGGAAGGACGAGCAGTTCTTC
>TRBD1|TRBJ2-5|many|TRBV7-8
CASSLGAGGRETQYF
TGTGCCAGCAGCTTAGGTGCAGGGGGCAGGGAGACCCAGTACTTC
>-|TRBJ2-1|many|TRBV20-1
CSARDGSSLGNEQFF
TGCAGTGCTAGAGATGGTAGCTCTTTAGGCAATGAGCAGTTCTTC
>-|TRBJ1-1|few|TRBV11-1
CASSFPTGSNTEAFF
TGTGCCAGCAGCTTTCCCACAGGGTCGAACACTGAAGCTTTCTTT
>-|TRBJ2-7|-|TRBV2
CASSPGVHLSYEQYF
TGTGCCAGCAGCCCAGGGGTTCACCTCTCCTACGAGCAGTACTTC
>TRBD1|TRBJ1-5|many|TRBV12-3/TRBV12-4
CASSFWTGGVGFSNQPQHF
TGTGCCAGCAGTTTTTGGACAGGGGGCGTAGGGTTTAGCAATCAGCCCCAGCATTTT
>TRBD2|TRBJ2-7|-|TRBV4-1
CASSQDGVRLAGVREQYF
TGCGCCAGCAGCCAAGACGGAGTGAGACTAGCGGGAGTTCGCGAGCAGTACTTC
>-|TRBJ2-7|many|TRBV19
CASSITRASSEQYF
TGTGCCAGTAGTATCACCAGGGCATCGAGTGAGCAGTACTTC
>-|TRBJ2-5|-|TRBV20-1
CSAPQNRRGRGGTQYF
TGCAGTGCTCCGCAAAATAGACGGGGACGGGGAGGGACCCAGTACTTC
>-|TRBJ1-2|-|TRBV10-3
CAIRQQENYGYTF
TGTGCCATCAGGCAACAGGAGAACTATGGCTACACCTTC
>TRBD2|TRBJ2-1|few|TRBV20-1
CSAVGLAGVAYNEQFF
TGCAGTGCTGTTGGACTAGCGGGAGTGGCCTACAATGAGCAGTTCTTC
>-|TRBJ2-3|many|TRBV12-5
CASGLRAKPTDTQYF
TGTGCTAGTGGTTTGAGAGCCAAACCCACAGATACGCAGTATTTT
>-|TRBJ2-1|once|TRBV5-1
CASSLANGYNEQFF
TGCGCCAGCAGCTTGGCCAATGGCTACAATGAGCAGTTCTTC
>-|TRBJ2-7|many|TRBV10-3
CAISDGSYEQYF
TGTGCCATCAGTGACGGATCCTACGAGCAGTACTTC
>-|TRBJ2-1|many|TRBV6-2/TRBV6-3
CASSPRPNEQFF
TGTGCCAGCAGTCCCAGACCGAATGAGCAGTTCTTC
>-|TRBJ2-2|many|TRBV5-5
CASNGQVNTGELFF
TGTGCCAGCAATGGGCAGGTGAACACCGGGGAGCTGTTTTTT
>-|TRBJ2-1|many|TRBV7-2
CASSLAGTDYNEQFF
TGTGCCAGCAGCTTGGCCGGGACCGACTACAATGAGCAGTTCTTC
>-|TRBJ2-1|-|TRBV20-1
CSAWTNQGYNEQFF
TGCAGTGCTTGGACAAACCAGGGGTACAATGAGCAGTTCTTC
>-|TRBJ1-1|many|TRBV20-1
CSARRGSRWYTEAFF
TGCAGTGCCAGGAGGGGGTCTAGGTGGTACACTGAAGCTTTCTTT
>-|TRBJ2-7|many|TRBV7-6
CASSFGQFDGEQYF
TGTGCCAGCAGCTTTGGACAGTTTGACGGCGAGCAGTACTTC
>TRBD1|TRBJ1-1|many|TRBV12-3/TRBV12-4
CASGSGGGNTEAFF
TGTGCCAGCGGGTCAGGGGGGGGAAACACTGAAGCTTTCTTT
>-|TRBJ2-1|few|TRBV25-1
CASSERAKGNEQFF
TGTGCCAGCAGTGAACGGGCCAAGGGCAATGAGCAGTTCTTC
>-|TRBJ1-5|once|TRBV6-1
CASSEAAGIQPQHF
TGTGCCAGCAGTGAAGCGGCAGGGATTCAGCCCCAGCATTTT
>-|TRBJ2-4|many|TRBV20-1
CSARQWTPPGSIQYF
TGCAGTGCTAGACAGTGGACTCCACCAGGGAGCATTCAGTACTTC
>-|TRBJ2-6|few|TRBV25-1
CASSDKRGSGANVLTF
TGTGCCAGCAGTGATAAACGAGGCTCTGGGGCCAACGTCCTGACTTTC
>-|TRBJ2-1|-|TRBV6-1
CASSDPGLPRGEQFF
TGTGCCAGCAGTGATCCCGGACTACCCCGTGGTGAGCAGTTCTTC
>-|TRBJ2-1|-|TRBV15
CATSGGDRSYNEQFF
TGTGCCACCAGCGGGGGGGACAGATCCTACAATGAGCAGTTCTTC
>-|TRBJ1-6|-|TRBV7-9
CASSRTNSPLHF
TGTGCCAGCAGCCGAACTAATTCACCCCTCCACTTT